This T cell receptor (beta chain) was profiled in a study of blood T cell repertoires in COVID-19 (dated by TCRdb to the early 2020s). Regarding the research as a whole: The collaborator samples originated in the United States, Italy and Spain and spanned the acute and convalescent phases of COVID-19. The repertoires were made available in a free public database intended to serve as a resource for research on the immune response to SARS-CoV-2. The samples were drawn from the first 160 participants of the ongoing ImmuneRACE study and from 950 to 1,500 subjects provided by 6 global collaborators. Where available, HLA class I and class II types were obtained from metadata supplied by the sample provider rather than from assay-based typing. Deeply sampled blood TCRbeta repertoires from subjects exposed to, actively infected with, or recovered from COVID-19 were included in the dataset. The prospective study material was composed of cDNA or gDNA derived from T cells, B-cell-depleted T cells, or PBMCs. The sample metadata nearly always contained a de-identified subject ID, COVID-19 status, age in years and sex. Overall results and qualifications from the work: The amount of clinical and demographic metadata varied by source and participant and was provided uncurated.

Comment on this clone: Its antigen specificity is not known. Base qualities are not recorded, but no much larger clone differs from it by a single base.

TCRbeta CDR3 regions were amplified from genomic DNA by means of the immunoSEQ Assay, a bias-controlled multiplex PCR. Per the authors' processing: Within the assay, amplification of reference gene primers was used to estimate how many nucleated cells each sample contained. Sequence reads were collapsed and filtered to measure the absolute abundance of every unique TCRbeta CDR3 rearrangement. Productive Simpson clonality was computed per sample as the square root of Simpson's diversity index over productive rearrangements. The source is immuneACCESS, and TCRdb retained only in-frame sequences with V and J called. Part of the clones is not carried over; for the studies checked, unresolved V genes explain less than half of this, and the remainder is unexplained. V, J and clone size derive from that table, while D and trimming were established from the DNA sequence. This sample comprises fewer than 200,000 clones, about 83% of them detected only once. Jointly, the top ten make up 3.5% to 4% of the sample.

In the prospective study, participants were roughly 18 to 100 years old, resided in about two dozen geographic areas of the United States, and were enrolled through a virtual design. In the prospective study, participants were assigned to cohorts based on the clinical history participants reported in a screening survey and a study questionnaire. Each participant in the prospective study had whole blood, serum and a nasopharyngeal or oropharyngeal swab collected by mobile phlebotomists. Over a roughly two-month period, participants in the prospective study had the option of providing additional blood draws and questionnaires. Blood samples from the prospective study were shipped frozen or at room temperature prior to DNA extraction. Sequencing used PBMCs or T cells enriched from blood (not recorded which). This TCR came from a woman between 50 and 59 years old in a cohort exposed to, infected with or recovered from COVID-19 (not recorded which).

The nucleotide sequence is TGTGCCAGCAGCCCCGGACAGGGGGAGGCCCTAAAGGAAAAACTGTTTTTT. This gives the protein CASSPGQGEALKEKLFF. This chain joins TRBV9 to TRBJ1-4, with 10 bases matching TRBD1. As encoded in the germline V gene, CDR1 is SGDLS while CDR2 is YYNGEE. The CDR3 measures 17 amino acids from cysteine to phenylalanine. Just the 51-base CDR3 DNA is kept, in frame starting at base 1. From V the trimming removes 4 bases and from J it removes 8 bases, while the gene matches leave 14 bases of the junction unaccounted for.